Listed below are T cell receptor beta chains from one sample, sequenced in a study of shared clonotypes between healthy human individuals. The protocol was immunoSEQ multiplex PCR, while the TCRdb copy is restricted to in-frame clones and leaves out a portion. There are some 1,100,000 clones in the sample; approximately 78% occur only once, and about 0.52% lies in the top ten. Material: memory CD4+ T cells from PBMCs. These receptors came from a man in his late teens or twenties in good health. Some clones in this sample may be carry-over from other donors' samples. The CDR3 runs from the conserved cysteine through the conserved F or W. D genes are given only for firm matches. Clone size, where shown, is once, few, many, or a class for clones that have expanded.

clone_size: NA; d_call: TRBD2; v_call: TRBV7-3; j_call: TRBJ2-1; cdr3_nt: TGTGCCAGCAGCTTATTGGGACTAGCGCTCAATGAGCAGTTCTTC; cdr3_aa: CASSLLGLALNEQFF
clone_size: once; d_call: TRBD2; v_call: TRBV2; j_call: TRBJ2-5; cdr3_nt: TGTGCCAGCAGGGAGACTAGCGGGAGGCTTTGGGAGACCCAGTACTTC; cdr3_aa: CASRETSGRLWETQYF
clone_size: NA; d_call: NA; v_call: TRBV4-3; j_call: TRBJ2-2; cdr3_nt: TGCGCCAGCAGCCAAGAGGGCTCCGGGGAGCTGTTTTTT; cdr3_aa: CASSQEGSGELFF
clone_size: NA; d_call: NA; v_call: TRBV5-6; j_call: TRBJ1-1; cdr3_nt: TGTGCCAGCAGCCCACAGGAGGACCTCGAAGCTTTCTTT; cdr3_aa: CASSPQEDLEAFF
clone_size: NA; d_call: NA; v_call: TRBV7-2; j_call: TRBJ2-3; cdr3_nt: TGTGCCAGCAGCCTGACAGATACGCAGTATTTT; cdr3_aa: CASSLTDTQYF
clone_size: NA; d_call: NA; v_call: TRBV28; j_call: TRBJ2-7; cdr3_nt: TGTGCCAGCAGTTTCCAGAAGACCCGATACGAGCAGTACTTC; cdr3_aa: CASSFQKTRYEQYF
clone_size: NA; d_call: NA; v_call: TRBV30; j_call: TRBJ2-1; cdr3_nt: TGTGCCTGGAGTGGAAAGGACTCACCCGGTTACAATGAGCAGTTCTTC; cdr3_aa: CAWSGKDSPGYNEQFF
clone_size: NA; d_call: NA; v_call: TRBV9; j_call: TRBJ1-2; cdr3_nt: TGTGCCAGCAGCTACCCCAGGGATGGCTACACCTTC; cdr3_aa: CASSYPRDGYTF
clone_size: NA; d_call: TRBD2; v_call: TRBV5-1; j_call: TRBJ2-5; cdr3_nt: TGCGCCAGCAGCTTGGCTCTCGGGACTAGCGCCCCTGTGAGTCGGGAGACCCAGTACTTC; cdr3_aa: CASSLALGTSAPVSRETQYF
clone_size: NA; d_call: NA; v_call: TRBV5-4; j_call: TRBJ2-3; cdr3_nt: TGTGCCAGCAGCTTGGGCGGCCTCGCGGCAGATACGCAGTATTTT; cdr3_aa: CASSLGGLAADTQYF
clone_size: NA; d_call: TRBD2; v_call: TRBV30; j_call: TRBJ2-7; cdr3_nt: TGTGCCTGGAACCCGGGGCTAGCGGGAGGCTACGAGCAGTACTTC; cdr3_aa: CAWNPGLAGGYEQYF
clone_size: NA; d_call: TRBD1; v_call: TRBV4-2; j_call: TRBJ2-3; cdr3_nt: TGTGCCAGCAGCAACCACAGGGGATCCACAGATACGCAGTATTTT; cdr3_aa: CASSNHRGSTDTQYF
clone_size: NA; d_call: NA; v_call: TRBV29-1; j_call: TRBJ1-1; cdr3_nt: TGCAGCGGTATGGGGCAGTGGAACACTGAAGCTTTCTTT; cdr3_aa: CSGMGQWNTEAFF
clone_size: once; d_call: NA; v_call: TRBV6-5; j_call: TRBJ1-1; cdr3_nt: TGTGCCAGCAGTCAGTACGGACGGCAGAACACTGAAGCTTTCTTT; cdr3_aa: CASSQYGRQNTEAFF
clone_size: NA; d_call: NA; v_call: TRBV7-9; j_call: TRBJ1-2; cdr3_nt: TGTGCCAGCACCCCCTCGGGGGGGGGCTACACCTTC; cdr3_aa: CASTPSGGGYTF
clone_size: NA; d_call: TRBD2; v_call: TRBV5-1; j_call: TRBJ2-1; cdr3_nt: TGCGCCAGCAGCCCGCCGGGGGGAGGGAACAATGAGCAGTTCTTC; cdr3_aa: CASSPPGGGNNEQFF
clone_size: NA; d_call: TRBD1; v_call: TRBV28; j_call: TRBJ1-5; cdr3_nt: TGTGCCAGCAGTTTGACAGGGACCGGGAAGAAACAGCCCCAGCATTTT; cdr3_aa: CASSLTGTGKKQPQHF
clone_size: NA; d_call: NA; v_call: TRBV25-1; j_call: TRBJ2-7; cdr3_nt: TGTGCCAGCGGGGGGGCAGCCTCCTACGAGCAGTACTTC; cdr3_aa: CASGGAASYEQYF
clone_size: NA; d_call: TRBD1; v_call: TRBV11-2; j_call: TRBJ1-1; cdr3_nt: TGTGCCAGCAGCTTAGGGCGAGGGACAGGGCCGAACACTGAAGCTTTCTTT; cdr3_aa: CASSLGRGTGPNTEAFF
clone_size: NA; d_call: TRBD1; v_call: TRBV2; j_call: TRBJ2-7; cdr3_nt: TGTGCCAGCCAGGACAGGGGTGGCGAGCAGTACTTC; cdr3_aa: CASQDRGGEQYF
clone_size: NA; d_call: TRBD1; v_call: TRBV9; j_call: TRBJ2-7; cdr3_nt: TGTGCCAGCAGCGTAGGCGCGACAGGGACCTACGAGCAGTACTTC; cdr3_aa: CASSVGATGTYEQYF
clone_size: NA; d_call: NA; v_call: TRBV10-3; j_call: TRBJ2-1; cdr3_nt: TGTGCCATCAGTCCCCCGGAAGCGGTGGGGGGTGAGCAGTTCTTC; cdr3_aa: CAISPPEAVGGEQFF
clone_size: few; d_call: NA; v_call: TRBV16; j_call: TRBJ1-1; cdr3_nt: TGTGCCAGCAGCCAATCATGGGGACCGAACACTGAAGCTTTCTTT; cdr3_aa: CASSQSWGPNTEAFF
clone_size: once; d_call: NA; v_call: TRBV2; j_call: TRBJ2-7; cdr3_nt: TGTGCCAGCAGCGTCTTGAGGGTCGAGCAGTACTTC; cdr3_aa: CASSVLRVEQYF
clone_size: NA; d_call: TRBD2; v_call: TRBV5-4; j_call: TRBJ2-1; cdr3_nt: TGTGCCAGCAGCCCGGGACTAGCGAGCTACAATGAGCAGTTCTTC; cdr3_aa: CASSPGLASYNEQFF
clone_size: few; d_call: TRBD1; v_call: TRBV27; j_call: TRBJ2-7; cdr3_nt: TGTGCCAGCAGGATGACAGGGTATCGCGACGAGCAGTACTTC; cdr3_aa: CASRMTGYRDEQYF
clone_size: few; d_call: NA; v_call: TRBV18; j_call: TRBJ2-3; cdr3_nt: TGTGCCAGCTCACCACCGAACCAGCCTAGCACAGATACGCAGTATTTT; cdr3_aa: CASSPPNQPSTDTQYF
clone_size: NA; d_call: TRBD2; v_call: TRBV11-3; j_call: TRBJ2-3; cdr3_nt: TGTGCCAGCAGCTTACTTAGCGGGAGTGATACGCAGTATTTT; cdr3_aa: CASSLLSGSDTQYF
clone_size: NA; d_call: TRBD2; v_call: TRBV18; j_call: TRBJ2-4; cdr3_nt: TGTGCCAGCTCACCGACTAGCGGGAGGGGTTTAAACATTCAGTACTTC; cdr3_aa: CASSPTSGRGLNIQYF
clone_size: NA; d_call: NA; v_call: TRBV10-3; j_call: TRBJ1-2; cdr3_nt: TGTGCCATCAGTGAAGAACGGGAGACCTATGGCTACACCTTC; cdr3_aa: CAISEERETYGYTF
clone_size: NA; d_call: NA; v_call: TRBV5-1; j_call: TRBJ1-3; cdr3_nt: TGCGCCAGCAGCTTGGGGGCACCTGGAAACACCATATATTTT; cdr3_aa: CASSLGAPGNTIYF
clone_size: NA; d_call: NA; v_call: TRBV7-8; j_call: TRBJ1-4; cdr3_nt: TGTGCCAGCAGCTTAGAAGGGGGATCAACTAATGAAAAACTGTTTTTT; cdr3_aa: CASSLEGGSTNEKLFF